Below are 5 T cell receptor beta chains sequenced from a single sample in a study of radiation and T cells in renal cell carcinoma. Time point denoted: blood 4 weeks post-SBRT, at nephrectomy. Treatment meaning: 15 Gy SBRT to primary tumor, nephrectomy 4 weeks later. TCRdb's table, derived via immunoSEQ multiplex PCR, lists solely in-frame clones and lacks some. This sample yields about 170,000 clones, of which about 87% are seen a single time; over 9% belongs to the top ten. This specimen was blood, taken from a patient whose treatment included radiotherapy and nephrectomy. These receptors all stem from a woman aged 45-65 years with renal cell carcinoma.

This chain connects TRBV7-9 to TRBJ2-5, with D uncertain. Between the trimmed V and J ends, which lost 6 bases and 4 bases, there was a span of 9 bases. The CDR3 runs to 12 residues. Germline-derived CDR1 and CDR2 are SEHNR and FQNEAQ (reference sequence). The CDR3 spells CASSLLGETQYF. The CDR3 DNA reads TGTGCCAGCAGTCTATTGGGAGAGACCCAGTACTTC.

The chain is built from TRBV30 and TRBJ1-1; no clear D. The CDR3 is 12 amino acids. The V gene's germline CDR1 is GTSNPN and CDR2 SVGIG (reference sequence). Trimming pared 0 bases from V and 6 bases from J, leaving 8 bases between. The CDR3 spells CAWSVGLAEAFF. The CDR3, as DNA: TGTGCCTGGAGTGTAGGGTTGGCTGAAGCTTTCTTT.

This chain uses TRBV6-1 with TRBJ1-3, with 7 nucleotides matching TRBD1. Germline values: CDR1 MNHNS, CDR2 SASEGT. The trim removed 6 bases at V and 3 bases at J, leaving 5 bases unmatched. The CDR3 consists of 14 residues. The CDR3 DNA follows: TGTGCCAGCAGCCGGACAGGTTTTGGAAACACCATATATTTT. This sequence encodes CASSRTGFGNTIYF.

The CDR3, as DNA: TGTGCCAGCACCGGTACCGGGACTCTAAACATTCAGTACTTC. It codes for CASTGTGTLNIQYF. The genes are TRBV6-6 and TRBJ2-4; D may be TRBD2 (6 bases). The CDR3 totals 14 residues. Germline V gene data show CDR1 as MNHNY and CDR2 as SVGAGI (reference sequence). The V end lost 7 bases, the J end lost 6 bases, and 16 bases lay between the germline ends.

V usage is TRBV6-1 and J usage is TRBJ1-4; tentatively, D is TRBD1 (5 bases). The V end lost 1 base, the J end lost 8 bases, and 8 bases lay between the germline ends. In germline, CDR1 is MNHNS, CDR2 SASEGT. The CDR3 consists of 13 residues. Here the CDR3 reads CASSEGGREKLFF. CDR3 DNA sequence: TGTGCCAGCAGTGAAGGGGGGAGAGAAAAACTGTTTTTT.